Presented here are 4 T cell receptor beta chains from one specimen sequenced in a study of T cells in women clearing cervical HPV infection. TCRdb keeps only in-frame clones here, not all; method: immunoSEQ multiplex PCR. The table lists about 26,000 clones. Sequenced: blood buffy coat. These receptors came from a woman between 18 and 70 years old with a cervical HPV16 infection that either progressed to CIN3+ or cleared (not recorded which).

The sequenced CDR3 bases are TGTGCCAGCAGCCCCGCACTAGTCTTCCAAGAGACC. It specifies CASSPALVFQET. The whole CDR3 protein is CASSPALVFQETQYF. V usage is TRBV7-2 and J usage is TRBJ2-5; maybe TRBD2 (5 bases). The read is 3 residues too short to cover the CDR3 end, so that end is filled in from the germline J gene. Trimming left V 5 bases short and J 1 base short, with 14 bases between. The length of the CDR3 is 15 residues. Germline CDR1 is SGHTA and CDR2 is FQGNSA. Together with reference TRBV7-2 and TRBJ2-5, the CDR3 gives the full variable domain: GAGVSQSPSNKVTEKGKDVELRCDPISGHTALYWYRQSLGQGLEFLIYFQGNSAPDKSGLPSDRFSAERTGGSVSTLTIQRTQQEDSAVYLCASSPALVFQETQYFGPGTRLLVL.

On this clone itself: Read coverage stops 3 residues before the CDR3 terminus; the germline J gene supplies the remainder. The V and J genes are TRBV5-1 and TRBJ2-3, with TRBD1 as a possible D gene (7 bases). Trimming took off 5 bases at V and 5 bases at J, with 21 bases between the two ends. CDR1 is SGHRS, CDR2 YFSETQ, per germline. The CDR3 consists of 16 residues. Partial CDR3 DNA: TGCGCCAGCAGGCCCGGCGGAGGGGGCGATTTAGATACG. This translates into CASRPGGGGDLDT. The complete CDR3 reads CASRPGGGGDLDTQYF.

Regarding this clone: The observed sequence ends 3 residues before the CDR3 terminus, with the missing tail filled in from the germline J gene. The chain joins TRBV2 to TRBJ2-3; a weak D match, TRBD1 (6 bases). This CDR3 is built from 16 residues. Between the trimmed V and J ends, which lost 3 bases and 6 bases, there was a span of 19 bases. The germline gives CDR1 SNHLY, CDR2 FYNNEI. The sequenced CDR3 bases are TGTGCCAGCAGTGATAACAGGGTAGAGGATTTTGATACG. Its protein product is CASSDNRVEDFDT. The whole CDR3 sequence is CASSDNRVEDFDTQYF.

With respect to this clone: The sequenced fragment ends 3 residues before the CDR3 boundary, so the rest is inferred from the germline J gene. The chain has TRBV19 and TRBJ2-2, with 9 bases matching TRBD1. The CDR3 sequence is 16 residues long. V lost 6 bases and J lost 2; bases outside the gene matches: 7. Germline CDR1 and CDR2: LNHDA and SQIVND (reference sequence). CDR3 bases read: TGTGCCAGTAGCCCGGACAGGGGCGTTAACACCGGGGAG. This encodes CASSPDRGVNTGE. The whole CDR3 sequence reads CASSPDRGVNTGELFF.